This T cell receptor (beta chain) stems from a study of prognosis after radiotherapy for stage I lung cancer. Study details: Distant metastases developed in four patients after radiotherapy (median about seven months); roughly 14 showed no significant progression. The study, taken as a whole, reports: In the expanded TCR clones, tumor specificity was not determined.

The table lists this clonotype with many counts. No antigen is known for it. The genomic DNA TCR beta CDR3 region underwent two rounds of multiplex PCR. Primers (each specific to one TRBV or TRBJ gene) were used in first-round PCR. From the multiplex PCR reads, TCRdb called clonotypes with MiXCR, one entry per CDR3 protein. The sample consists of fewer than 40,000 distinct CDR3 sequences, 25% to 40% of them appearing once. The CDR3 runs to 15 residues. CDR1 and CDR2 from the germline V gene are MNHEY and SVGEGT. Trimming took off 0 bases at V and 8 bases at J, with 16 bases between the two ends. The sequencing used PBMCs, collected before or after stereotactic body radiation therapy (not recorded which). The receptor was derived from a donor over 45 with non-small cell lung cancer. The chain recombines TRBV6-2 or TRBV6-3 with TRBJ1-1, with a possible D match to TRBD1 (5 bases). CDR3 region: CASSYSGGDRGEAFF. CDR3 DNA: TGTGCCAGCAGTTACTCGGGGGGTGATAGGGGAGAAGCTTTCTTT.